The 4 T cell receptor beta chains listed next were all sequenced from one sample in a study of cytomegalovirus exposure and HLA in healthy donors. The study ran its PCR with 60 Vbeta and 13 Jbeta primers. Method: immunoSEQ multiplex PCR; TCRdb's copy keeps in-frame clones and lacks some. Among some 130,000 clones listed, 55% to 65% were seen once. Sequencing was performed on PBMCs. The receptors shown here come from a man in his forties in good health and CMV-seropositive.

The chain recombines TRBV28 with TRBJ1-5; D is undetermined. In germline, CDR1 is MDHEN, CDR2 SYDVKM. The CDR3 sequence is 12 residues long. The germline V and J ends were trimmed by 2 bases and 5 bases, with 4 bases remaining between them. The DNA of the CDR3 is TGTGCCAGCAGTTTAGGGCATCAGCCCCAGCATTTT. It specifies CASSLGHQPQHF.

This clone has a handful of counts. The germline gene is not matched at one end of the junction; a read error may be the cause. The rearrangement uses TRBV7-7 and TRBJ2-4, with TRBD1 as a possible D gene (5 bases). The CDR3 has 18 amino acids. From germline, CDR1 is SSHAT and CDR2 FNYEAQ (reference sequence). The CDR3 region is CASSREPRQHLAKNIQYF. CDR3 nucleotide sequence: TGTGCTAGCAGCCGCGAGCCTCGACAGCACTTAGCCAAAAACATTCAGTACTTC.

J is TRBJ2-1 and V is TRBV6-5, with 9 bases identical to TRBD2. The CDR3 totals 16 residues. Germline V lookup: CDR1 MNHEY, CDR2 SVGAGI. V lost 0 bases, J lost 7 bases, and 7 bases stayed unmatched. CDR3 region: CASSYSGGRAGNEQFF. The DNA for the CDR3 is TGTGCCAGCAGTTACTCGGGCGGGAGGGCCGGGAATGAGCAGTTCTTC.

The chain combines TRBV27 with TRBJ2-5; D perhaps matches TRBD1 (5 bases). This CDR3 has 15 amino acids. V was trimmed by 3 bases and J by 4 bases, leaving 15 bases between them. CDR1 and CDR2 from the germline V gene are MNHEY and SMNVEV (reference sequence). CDR3 DNA: TGTGCCAGCAGTTTGGGCAGGGTGGTCGGAGAGACCCAGTACTTC. This sequence encodes CASSLGRVVGETQYF.